These 2 T cell receptor beta chains were all obtained from the same sample, sequenced in a study of T cell repertoires in cytomegalovirus infection. TCRdb redid the calling of the reads with MiXCR, one entry per CDR3 protein. The table lists around 300,000 distinct CDR3 sequences, 22% of them singletons. These receptors' antigens are unknown. Sequenced here: cultured PBMCs, sampled from culture after CMV antigen stimulation. The receptors derive from a human donor in good health (CMV status not recorded). Some clones in this sample may be carry-over from other donors' samples.

This clonotype has more than one count but fewer than ten. The gene calls are TRBV5-4 and TRBJ2-3; no clear D. The CDR3 runs 14 residues. Germline V gene data show CDR1 as SGHNT and CDR2 as YYREEE (reference sequence). The germline V and J ends were trimmed by 0 bases and 3 bases, with 8 bases remaining between them. The CDR3 loop reads CASSLEIGTDTQYF. In DNA, the CDR3 is TGTGCCAGCAGCTTGGAGATCGGGACAGATACGCAGTATTTT.

The J gene is TRBJ2-2, the V gene TRBV6-2 or TRBV6-3, with D perhaps matching TRBD1 (5 bases). CDR1 and CDR2 (germline): MNHEY, SVGEGT. Trimming stripped 5 bases from V and 0 bases from J, with 19 bases between. The length of the CDR3 is 18 residues. The CDR3 DNA sequence: TGTGCCAGCAGTACACCCCCATGGGGCCTATCGAACACCGGGGAGCTGTTTTTT. Translated, it gives CASSTPPWGLSNTGELFF.